This T cell receptor (beta chain) was retrieved from a study of metastatic and nonmetastatic thyroid tumors. Before thyroid surgery, none of the patients had received any treatment. This clone was detected many times. MiXCR was used by TCRdb to re-call the PCR reads. The table records nearly 15,000 clones, about 21% of them present only once. What was sequenced was blood. The receptor was derived from a female donor with papillary thyroid cancer or a benign thyroid nodule (not recorded which). Some clones in this sample may be carry-over from other donors' samples.

For the CDR3, the DNA is TGCGCCAGCAGCCCGGTGGGACAGGGGGGAACAGATACGCAGTATTTT. Encoded protein: CASSPVGQGGTDTQYF. The rearrangement links TRBV5-1 to TRBJ2-3; 11 positions match TRBD1. This CDR3 region has 16 residues. V shed 4 bases and J 3 bases; nucleotides not matched to a gene: 7. Looked up from germline, CDR1 is SGHRS and CDR2 is YFSETQ. Complete variable domain (other parts from reference TRBV5-1 and TRBJ2-3): KAGVTQTPRYLIKTRGQQVTLSCSPISGHRSVSWYQQTPGQGLQFLFEYFSETQRNKGNFPGRFSGRQFSNSRSEMNVSTLELGDSALYLCASSPVGQGGTDTQYFGPGTRLTVL.